Presented here are 22 T cell receptor beta chains from one specimen sequenced in a study of early T cells in non-severe SARS-CoV-2 infection (TCRdb year 2021). Library generation was performed with 5' RACE. Reads for this sample came from a NextSeq 500. TCRdb's own reprocessing of the public reads used fastp at Q25 and MiXCR and kept productive beta chains. CDR3 protein duplicates are merged, each entry listing the most common genes and DNA. In all, the sample holds fewer than 55,000 distinct CDR3 sequences, and more than 6.5% of those were seen once. The top ten hold 6.5% to 9.5% of the sample. The specimen was whole blood. The receptors shown here come from an adult who was a healthcare worker with PCR-confirmed SARS-CoV-2 infection or an uninfected control (not recorded which).

This clonotype has only a few counts. The chain has TRBV20-1 and TRBJ2-3; 10 bases map to TRBD1. Germline V lookup: CDR1 DFQATT, CDR2 SNEGSKA (reference sequence). This CDR3 is 15 amino acids long. Trimming at V came to 6 bases and at J to 2 bases, leaving 8 bases not matched to a gene. CDR3 loop: CSASDRGIYTDTQYF. DNA for the CDR3: TGCAGTGCCTCGGACAGGGGGATTTACACAGATACGCAGTATTTT.

A few counts support this clonotype. The genes are TRBV6-5 and TRBJ2-5; 7 bases line up with TRBD1. Germline values: CDR1 MNHEY, CDR2 SVGAGI. With V trimmed by 2 bases and J by 5 bases, 8 bases remained unmatched. The CDR3 loop spans 15 amino acids. The CDR3 loop is CASSYGPTGVETQYF. The CDR3 coding sequence is TGTGCCAGCAGTTACGGGCCTACAGGGGTCGAGACCCAGTACTTC.

This clonotype was recorded a few times. CDR3 nucleotide sequence: TGTGCCAGCAGTTTACGGCCAGGGGATGGCTACACCTTC. Translation: CASSLRPGDGYTF. The J gene is TRBJ1-2, the V gene TRBV12-3 or TRBV12-4, with D possibly being TRBD1 (6 bases). V dropped 2 bases and J dropped 6 bases, with 10 bases sitting between them. This CDR3 spans 13 amino acids.

The rearrangement joins TRBV2 to TRBJ1-1; perhaps TRBD1 as D (5 bases). Germline values: CDR1 SNHLY, CDR2 FYNNEI. V was trimmed by 8 bases and J by 4 bases, leaving 5 bases between them. This CDR3 has 10 amino acids. The CDR3 is CASGGTEAFF. CDR3 sequence (DNA): TGTGCCAGCGGGGGCACTGAAGCTTTCTTT. Based on the CDR3 plus reference TRBV2 and TRBJ1-1, the full variable domain is EPEVTQTPSHQVTQMGQEVILRCVPISNHLYFYWYRQILGQKVEFLVSFYNNEISEKSEIFDDQFSVERPDGSNFTLKIRSTKLEDSAMYFCASGGTEAFFGQGTRLTVV.

This clonotype was recorded at least ten times. This sequence joins TRBV6-1 and TRBJ2-5; 7 bases are shared with TRBD2. The CDR3 runs to 14 residues. V shed 3 bases and J 7 bases; nucleotides not matched to a gene: 8. The V gene's germline CDR1 is MNHNS and CDR2 SASEGT. This chain's CDR3 is CASSETWEGGTQYF. CDR3 bases: TGTGCCAGCAGTGAGACATGGGAGGGTGGGACCCAGTACTTC.

The table lists this clonotype with a few counts. The CDR3 sequence: CSARDRTGVSEQYF. The CDR3 DNA sequence: TGCAGTGCTAGAGATAGGACAGGGGTCAGCGAGCAGTACTTC. The chain employs TRBV20-1 and TRBJ2-7; 9 bases fit TRBD1. This CDR3 has 14 residues. V lost 0 bases and J lost 6; bases outside the gene matches: 6. The germline V gene has CDR1 DFQATT and CDR2 SNEGSKA (reference sequence).

The chain employs TRBV20-1 and TRBJ2-3, with TRBD2 as a possible D gene (5 bases). There are 14 residues in the CDR3. Germline-derived CDR1 and CDR2 are DFQATT and SNEGSKA (reference sequence). The germline V and J ends were trimmed by 1 base and 5 bases, with 13 bases remaining between them. The chain's CDR3 is CSARVGVLGDTQYF. CDR3 nucleotides: TGCAGTGCTAGAGTCGGGGTCTTGGGAGATACGCAGTATTTT.

In its sample, this clonotype was seen many times. The chain combines TRBV7-9 with TRBJ2-7; the D is unclear. The V gene's germline CDR1 is SEHNR and CDR2 FQNEAQ (reference sequence). CDR3 length equals 15 residues. Trimming took off 11 bases at V and 3 bases at J, with 23 bases between the two ends. The CDR3, as DNA: TGTGCCGGTAACCCGATACGGTCCACGATCTACGAGCAGTACTTC. It specifies CAGNPIRSTIYEQYF.

This clonotype was counted a few times. The chain links TRBV4-3 to TRBJ1-2, with D possibly TRBD1 on 6 matching bases. This CDR3 is built from 16 residues. Per the germline V gene, CDR1 is LGHNA and CDR2 is YSLEER. V was shortened by 1 base and J by 4 bases, with 16 bases between the two germline ends. CDR3 region: CASSQAYRVPPYGYTF. CDR3 DNA: TGCGCCAGCAGCCAAGCTTACAGGGTACCTCCCTATGGCTACACCTTC.

This clonotype was detected a few times. The rearrangement uses TRBV20-1 and TRBJ2-6, with D maybe TRBD2 (5 bases). CDR1 DFQATT and CDR2 SNEGSKA come from the germline V gene (reference sequence). The CDR3 has 19 residues. Deletions cut 0 bases from V and 0 bases from J, with 18 bases between. CDR3 nucleotide sequence: TGCAGTGCTAGAGATGGGCAGCGGCTCGTTAGCTCTGGGGCCAACGTCCTGACTTTC. Encoded protein: CSARDGQRLVSSGANVLTF.

This clonotype was seen more than once but under ten times. The gene calls are TRBV29-1 and TRBJ2-3; D unclear. The CDR3 runs 15 residues. Trimming stripped 2 bases from V and 4 bases from J, with 16 bases between. From germline, CDR1 is SQVTM and CDR2 ANQGSEA. The CDR3 nucleotides read TGCAGCGTTGAAATGGCAGCCATGGCCGCAGATACGCAGTATTTT. This gives the protein CSVEMAAMAADTQYF.

Ten or more counts support this clonotype. The V call is TRBV10-3, the J call TRBJ2-5; 7 bases map to TRBD2. Germline-derived CDR1 and CDR2 are ENHRY and SYGVKD. The J segment lost 1 base and the V segment lost 5 bases, leaving 4 bases of the junction unmatched. The CDR3 loop spans 14 amino acids. The CDR3 nucleotides are TGTGCCATCAGTCCCTCTAGCGGCCAAGAGACCCAGTACTTC. It translates to CAISPSSGQETQYF.

This clonotype was seen repeatedly, ten times or more. This chain joins TRBV5-1 and TRBJ1-1; D uncertain. The V gene lost 0 bases and the J gene lost 11 bases, with 8 bases spanning the gap. The V gene's germline CDR1 is SGHRS and CDR2 YFSETQ. The CDR3 is 11 amino acids. DNA of the CDR3: TGCGCCAGCAGCTTGGGCGGCGGCGCTTTCTTT. Amino acids: CASSLGGGAFF.

The rearrangement joins TRBV5-1 to TRBJ1-3; D gene ambiguous. The V end was cut by 1 base, the J end by 3 bases, with 14 bases between. CDR3 length: 16 amino acids. The germline V gene has CDR1 SGHRS and CDR2 YFSETQ. The CDR3 is CASSLTASVFGNTIYF. CDR3 coding DNA: TGCGCCAGCAGCTTGACGGCATCCGTGTTTGGAAACACCATATATTTT.

The sample holds many counts of this clonotype. The V call is TRBV7-2, the J call TRBJ2-1, with D possibly being TRBD1 or TRBD2 (6 bases each). The CDR3 length is 12 residues. Germline V gene sequence: CDR1 SGHTA, CDR2 FQGNSA. With 6 bases removed from V and 9 bases from J, the gap between germline ends came to 12 bases. The CDR3 nucleotides are TGTGCCAGCAGGGGACACGGGAGTGAGCAGTTCTTC. Amino acid sequence: CASRGHGSEQFF.

This chain connects TRBV7-2 to TRBJ2-1, with 8 positions matching TRBD1. There are 13 residues in the CDR3. CDR1 is SGHTA and CDR2 is FQGNSA in the germline V gene. The V gene end was trimmed by 3 bases and the J gene end by 9 bases; junction bases not matched to a gene: 4. The CDR3: CASSFDRGGEQFF. The CDR3 nucleotides are TGTGCCAGCAGCTTTGACAGGGGCGGTGAGCAGTTCTTC.

There are many counts of this clonotype. CDR3 DNA sequence: TGTGCCAGCAGCTTGCATCCAGGGGGCAGGGACACTGAAGCTTTCTTT. This translates into CASSLHPGGRDTEAFF. The V and J genes are TRBV5-6 and TRBJ1-1; 8 bases match TRBD1. The V segment lost 1 base and the J segment 3 bases; nucleotides outside the gene matches: 8. The V gene's germline CDR1 is SGHDT and CDR2 YYEEEE. The CDR3 totals 16 residues.

This clonotype was recorded a few times. The chain links TRBV6-2 or TRBV6-3 to TRBJ2-1, with D hard to call. In germline, CDR1 is MNHEY, CDR2 SVGEGT. The CDR3 is 14 amino acids. Trimming removed 6 bases from V and 3 bases from J, with 12 bases in between. In DNA, the CDR3 is TGTGCCAGCAGCCCGGCCAGAGACTACAATGAGCAGTTCTTC. Translation gives CASSPARDYNEQFF.

The gene calls are TRBV4-3 and TRBJ2-1; D is possibly TRBD1 (5 bases). Per germline, CDR1 LGHNA and CDR2 YSLEER. The CDR3 contains 15 residues. V was pared by 1 base and J by 9 bases, with 16 bases between. Here the CDR3 DNA reads TGCGCCAGCAGCCAAGCTTTCAGCTGGGGCGGTGAGCAGTTCTTC. As protein: CASSQAFSWGGEQFF.

This clonotype was counted once. A single base separates this from a much larger clone, so it may be a read error. V usage is TRBV5-1 and J usage is TRBJ2-7; D may be TRBD2 (5 bases). V lost 2 bases and J lost 6, with 15 bases in between. CDR3 size: 14 residues. Germline-derived CDR1 and CDR2 are SGHRS and YFSETQ. The DNA of the CDR3 is TGCGCCAGCAGCTTTGAGGGTTTAGCCTGCGAGCAGTACTTC. It yields the protein CASSFEGLACEQYF.

Written as DNA, the CDR3 is TGTGCCAGCATGGAAAGTTCGAGCTCCTATAATTCACCCCTCCACTTT. It yields the protein CASMESSSSYNSPLHF. This chain joins TRBV27 and TRBJ1-6, with unresolved D. V lost 7 bases and J 0 bases, leaving 13 bases between the germline ends. The V gene's germline CDR1 is MNHEY and CDR2 SMNVEV (reference sequence). The CDR3 is 16 residues long.

This clonotype was detected ten times or more. The chain uses TRBV6-6 and TRBJ1-5; tentatively, D is TRBD1 (5 bases). Trimming shortened V by 4 bases and J by 5 bases, and 12 bases separated the two germline ends. CDR1 is MNHNY and CDR2 is SVGAGI in the germline V gene (reference sequence). This CDR3 is 14 amino acids long. CDR3 bases: TGTGCCAGCAGTTGGGGCCCCCCAGATCAGCCCCAGCATTTT. It encodes CASSWGPPDQPQHF.